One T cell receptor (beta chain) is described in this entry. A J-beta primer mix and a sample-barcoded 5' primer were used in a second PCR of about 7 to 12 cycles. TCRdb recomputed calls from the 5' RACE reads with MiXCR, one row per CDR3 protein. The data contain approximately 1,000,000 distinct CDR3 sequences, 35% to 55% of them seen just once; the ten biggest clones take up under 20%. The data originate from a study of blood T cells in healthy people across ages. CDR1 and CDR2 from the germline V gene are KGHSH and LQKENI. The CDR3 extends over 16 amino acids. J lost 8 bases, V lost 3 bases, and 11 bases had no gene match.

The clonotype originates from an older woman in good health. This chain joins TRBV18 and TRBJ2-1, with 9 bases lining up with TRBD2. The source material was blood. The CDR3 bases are TGTGCCAGCTCACCTCGACTAGCGGAAAAAGGCGATGAGCAGTTCTTC. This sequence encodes CASSPRLAEKGDEQFF.